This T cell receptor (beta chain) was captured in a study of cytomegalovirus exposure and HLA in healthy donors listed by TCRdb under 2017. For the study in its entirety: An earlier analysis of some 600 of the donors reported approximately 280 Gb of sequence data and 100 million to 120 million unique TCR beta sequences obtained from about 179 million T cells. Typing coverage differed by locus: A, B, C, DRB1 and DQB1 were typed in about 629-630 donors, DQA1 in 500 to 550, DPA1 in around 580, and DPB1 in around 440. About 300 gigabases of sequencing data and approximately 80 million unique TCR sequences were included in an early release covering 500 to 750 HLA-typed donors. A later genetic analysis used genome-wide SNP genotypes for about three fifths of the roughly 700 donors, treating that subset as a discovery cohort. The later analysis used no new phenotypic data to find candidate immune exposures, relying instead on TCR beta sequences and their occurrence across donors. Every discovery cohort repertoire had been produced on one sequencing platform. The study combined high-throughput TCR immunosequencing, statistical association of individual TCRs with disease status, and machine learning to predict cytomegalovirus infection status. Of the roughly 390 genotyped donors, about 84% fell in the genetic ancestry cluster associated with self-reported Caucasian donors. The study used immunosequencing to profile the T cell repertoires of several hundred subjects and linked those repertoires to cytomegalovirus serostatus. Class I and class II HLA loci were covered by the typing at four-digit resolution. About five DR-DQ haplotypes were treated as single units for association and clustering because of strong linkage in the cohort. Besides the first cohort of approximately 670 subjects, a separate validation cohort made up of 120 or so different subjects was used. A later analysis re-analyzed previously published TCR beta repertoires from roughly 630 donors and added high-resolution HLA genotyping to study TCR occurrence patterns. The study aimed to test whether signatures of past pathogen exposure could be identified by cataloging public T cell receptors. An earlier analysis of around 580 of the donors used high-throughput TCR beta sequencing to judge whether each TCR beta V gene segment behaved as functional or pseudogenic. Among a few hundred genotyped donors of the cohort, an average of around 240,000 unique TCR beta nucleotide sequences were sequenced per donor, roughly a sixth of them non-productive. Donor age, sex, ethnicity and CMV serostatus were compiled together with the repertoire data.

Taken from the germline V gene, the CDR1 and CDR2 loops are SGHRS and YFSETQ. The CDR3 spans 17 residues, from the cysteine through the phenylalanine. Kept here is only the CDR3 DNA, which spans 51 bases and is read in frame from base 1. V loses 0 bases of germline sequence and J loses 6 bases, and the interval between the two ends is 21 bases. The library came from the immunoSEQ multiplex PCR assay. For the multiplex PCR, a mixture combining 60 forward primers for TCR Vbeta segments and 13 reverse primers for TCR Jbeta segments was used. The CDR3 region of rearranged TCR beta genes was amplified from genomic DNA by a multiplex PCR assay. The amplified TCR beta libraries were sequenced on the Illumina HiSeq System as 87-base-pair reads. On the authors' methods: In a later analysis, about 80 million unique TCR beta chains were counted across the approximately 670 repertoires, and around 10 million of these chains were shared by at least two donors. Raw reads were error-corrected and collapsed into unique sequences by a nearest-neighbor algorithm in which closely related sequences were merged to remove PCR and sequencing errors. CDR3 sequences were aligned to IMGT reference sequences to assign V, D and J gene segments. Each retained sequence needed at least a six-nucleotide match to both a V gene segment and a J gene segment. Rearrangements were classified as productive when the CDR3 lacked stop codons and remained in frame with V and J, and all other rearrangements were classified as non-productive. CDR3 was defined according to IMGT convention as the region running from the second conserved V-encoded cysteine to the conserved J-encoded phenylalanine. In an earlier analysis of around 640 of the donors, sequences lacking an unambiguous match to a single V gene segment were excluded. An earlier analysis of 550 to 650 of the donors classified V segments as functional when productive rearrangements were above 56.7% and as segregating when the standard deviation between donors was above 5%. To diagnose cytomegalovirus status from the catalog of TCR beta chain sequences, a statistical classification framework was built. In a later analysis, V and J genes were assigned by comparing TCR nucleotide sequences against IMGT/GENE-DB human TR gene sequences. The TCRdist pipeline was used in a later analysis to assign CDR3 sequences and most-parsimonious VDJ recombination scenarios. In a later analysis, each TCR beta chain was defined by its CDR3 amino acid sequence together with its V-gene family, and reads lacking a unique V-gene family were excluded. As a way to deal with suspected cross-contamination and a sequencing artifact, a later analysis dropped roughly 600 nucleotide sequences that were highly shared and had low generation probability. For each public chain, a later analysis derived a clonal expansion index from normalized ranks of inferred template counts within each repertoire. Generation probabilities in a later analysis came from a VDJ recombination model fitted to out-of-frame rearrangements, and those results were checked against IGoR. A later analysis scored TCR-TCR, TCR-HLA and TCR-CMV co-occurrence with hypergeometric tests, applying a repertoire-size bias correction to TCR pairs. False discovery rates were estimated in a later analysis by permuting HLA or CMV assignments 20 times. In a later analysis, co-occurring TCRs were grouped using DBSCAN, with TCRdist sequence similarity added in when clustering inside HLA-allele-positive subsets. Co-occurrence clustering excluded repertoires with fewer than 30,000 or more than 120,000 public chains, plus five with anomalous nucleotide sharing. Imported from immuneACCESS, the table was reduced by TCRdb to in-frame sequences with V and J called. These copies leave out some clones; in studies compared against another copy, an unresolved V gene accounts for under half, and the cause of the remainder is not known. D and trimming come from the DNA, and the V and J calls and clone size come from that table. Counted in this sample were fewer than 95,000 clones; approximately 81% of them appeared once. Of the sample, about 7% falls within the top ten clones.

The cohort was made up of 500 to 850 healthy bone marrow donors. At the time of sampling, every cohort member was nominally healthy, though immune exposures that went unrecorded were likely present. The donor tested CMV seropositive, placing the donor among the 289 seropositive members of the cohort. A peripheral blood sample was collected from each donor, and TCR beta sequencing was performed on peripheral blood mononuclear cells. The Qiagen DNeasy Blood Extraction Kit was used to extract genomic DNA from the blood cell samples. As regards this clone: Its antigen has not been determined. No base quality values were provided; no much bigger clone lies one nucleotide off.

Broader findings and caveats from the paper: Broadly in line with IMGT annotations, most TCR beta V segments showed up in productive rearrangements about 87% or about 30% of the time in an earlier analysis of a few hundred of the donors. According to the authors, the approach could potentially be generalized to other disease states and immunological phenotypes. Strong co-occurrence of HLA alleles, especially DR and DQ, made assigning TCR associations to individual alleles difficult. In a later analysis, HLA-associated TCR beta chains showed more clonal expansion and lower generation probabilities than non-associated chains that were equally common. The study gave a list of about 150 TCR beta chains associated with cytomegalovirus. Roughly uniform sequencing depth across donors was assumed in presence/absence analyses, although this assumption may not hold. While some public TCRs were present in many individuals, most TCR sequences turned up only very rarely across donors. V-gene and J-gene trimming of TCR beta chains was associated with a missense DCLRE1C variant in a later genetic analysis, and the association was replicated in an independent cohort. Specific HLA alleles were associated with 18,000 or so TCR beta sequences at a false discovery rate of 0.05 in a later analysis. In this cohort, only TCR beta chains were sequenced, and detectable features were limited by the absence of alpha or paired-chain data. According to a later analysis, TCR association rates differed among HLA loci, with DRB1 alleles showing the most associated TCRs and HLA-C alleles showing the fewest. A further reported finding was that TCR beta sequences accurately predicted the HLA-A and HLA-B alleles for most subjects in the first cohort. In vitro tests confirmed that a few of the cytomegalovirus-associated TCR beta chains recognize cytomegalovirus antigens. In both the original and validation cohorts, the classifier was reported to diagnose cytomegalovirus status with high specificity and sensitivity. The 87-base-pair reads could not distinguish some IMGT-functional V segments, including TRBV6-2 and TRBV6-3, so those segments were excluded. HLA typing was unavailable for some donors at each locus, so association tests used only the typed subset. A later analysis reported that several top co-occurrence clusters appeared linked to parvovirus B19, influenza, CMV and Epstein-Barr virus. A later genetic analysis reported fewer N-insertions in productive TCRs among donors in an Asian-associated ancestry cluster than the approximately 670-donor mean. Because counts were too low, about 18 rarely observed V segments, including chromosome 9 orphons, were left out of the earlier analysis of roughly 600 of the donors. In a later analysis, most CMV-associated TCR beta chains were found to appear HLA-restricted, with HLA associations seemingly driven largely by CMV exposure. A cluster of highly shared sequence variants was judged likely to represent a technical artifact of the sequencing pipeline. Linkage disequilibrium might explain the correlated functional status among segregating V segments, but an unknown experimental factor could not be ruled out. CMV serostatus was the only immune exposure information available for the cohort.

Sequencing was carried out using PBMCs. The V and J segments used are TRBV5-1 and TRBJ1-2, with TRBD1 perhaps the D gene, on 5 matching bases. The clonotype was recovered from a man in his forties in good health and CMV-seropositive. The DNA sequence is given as TGCGCCAGCAGCTTGGGGAATGTCCGGGGGGTCGTGGATGGCTACACCTTC. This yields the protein CASSLGNVRGVVDGYTF.